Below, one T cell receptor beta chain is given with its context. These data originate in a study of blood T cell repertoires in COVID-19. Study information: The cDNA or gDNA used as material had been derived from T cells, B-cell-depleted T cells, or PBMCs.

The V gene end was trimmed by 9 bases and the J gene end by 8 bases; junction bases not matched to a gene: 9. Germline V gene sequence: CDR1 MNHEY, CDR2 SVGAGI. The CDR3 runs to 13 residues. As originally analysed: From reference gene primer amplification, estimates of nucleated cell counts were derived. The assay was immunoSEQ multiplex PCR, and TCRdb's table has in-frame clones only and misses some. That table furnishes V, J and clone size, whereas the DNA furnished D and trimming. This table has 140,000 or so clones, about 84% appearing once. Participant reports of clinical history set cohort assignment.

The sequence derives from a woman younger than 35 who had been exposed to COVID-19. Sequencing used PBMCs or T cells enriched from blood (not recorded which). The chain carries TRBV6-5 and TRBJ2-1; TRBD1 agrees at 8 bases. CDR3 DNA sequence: TGTGCCAGTTCTCGACAGGGGACGTATGAGCAGTTCTTC. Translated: CASSRQGTYEQFF.